A selection of T cell receptor beta chains follows, all from one sample in a study of a mutant IDH1 vaccine in newly diagnosed glioma. This table comes from immunoSEQ multiplex PCR, and its TCRdb copy is limited to in-frame clones, with some not included. This sample carries about 83,000 clones, roughly four fifths of them seen once, and the ten largest clones take under 6.5%. Their antigens are not known. This sample comprised PBMCs, obtained from a glioma patient whose treatment included an IDH1 peptide vaccine. These receptors all come from a man between 40 and 49 years old with glioma. The CDR3 runs from the conserved cysteine through the conserved F or W. The D gene is left open where the match is weak.

V,D,J,CDR3,DNA
TRBV5-1,TRBD2,TRBJ2-7,CASSSGGTTYEQYF,TGCGCCAGCAGCTCGGGCGGGACTACCTACGAGCAGTACTTC
TRBV29-1,.,TRBJ2-1,CSVALGGLDSGQFF,TGCAGCGTTGCATTGGGGGGCTTGGACAGTGGGCAGTTCTTC
TRBV9,TRBD1,TRBJ2-5,CASSARLGQGGETQYF,TGTGCCAGCAGCGCAAGGCTCGGACAGGGAGGAGAGACCCAGTACTTC
TRBV2,TRBD1,TRBJ1-1,CASTKGQGGTEAFF,TGTGCCAGCACTAAGGGACAGGGGGGCACTGAAGCTTTCTTT
TRBV5-1,TRBD2,TRBJ2-7,CASSPGLTSLEPYEQYF,TGCGCCAGCAGCCCCGGTCTGACTAGCCTCGAACCCTACGAGCAGTACTTC
TRBV9,TRBD1,TRBJ1-6,CASSTGQAGNSPLHF,TGTGCCAGCAGCACCGGACAGGCCGGCAATTCACCCCTCCACTTT
TRBV30,.,TRBJ1-2,CAWSEYYRNYGYTF,TGTGCCTGGAGTGAATATTACCGAAACTATGGCTACACCTTC
TRBV27,.,TRBJ2-1,CASSVRGPPNVDEQFF,TGTGCCAGCAGTGTACGGGGACCACCTAATGTCGATGAGCAGTTCTTC
TRBV4-2,.,TRBJ2-6,CASSQPRESGANVLTF,TGTGCCAGCAGCCAACCACGGGAGTCTGGGGCCAACGTCCTGACTTTC
TRBV5-1,.,TRBJ2-3,CASSLAGVLTDTQYF,TGCGCCAGCAGCTTGGCGGGGGTGCTCACAGATACGCAGTATTTT
TRBV13,TRBD2,TRBJ2-5,CASSLGVAGLQETQYF,TGTGCCAGCAGCTTAGGGGTAGCGGGCCTGCAAGAGACCCAGTACTTC
TRBV18,TRBD1,TRBJ1-2,CASSPPISGGYYGYTF,TGTGCCAGCTCACCGCCGATATCAGGGGGCTACTATGGCTACACCTTC
TRBV7-2,.,TRBJ2-1,CASSLKSSSYNEQFF,TGTGCCAGCAGCTTAAAGAGTAGCTCCTACAATGAGCAGTTCTTC
TRBV7-2,.,TRBJ2-1,CASSLVRTYNEQFF,TGTGCCAGCAGCTTAGTTAGGACCTACAATGAGCAGTTCTTC
TRBV7-9,TRBD1,TRBJ1-2,CASSLGTGVGYTF,TGTGCCAGCAGCCTGGGGACAGGGGTTGGCTACACCTTC